Sequencing of this T cell receptor (beta chain) was carried out in a study of post-analysis software for immune sequencing data. Study overall: Multiple sclerosis in the patients followed relapsing-remitting, secondary progressive and progressive-relapsing courses.

Concerning this clonotype itself: The antigen is undetermined.

The CDR3 is 13 amino acids. Germline CDR1 ENHRY, CDR2 SYGVKD. V gave up 6 bases and J gave up 4 bases, with 9 bases separating them. Unique molecular identifiers were present in the TCR beta cDNA libraries. There were roughly 0.9 to 10 million T cells, and around 460,000 cDNA molecules came from them. TCRdb recomputed calls from the PCR reads with MiXCR, one row per CDR3 protein. The data hold more than 450,000 distinct CDR3 sequences, with 44% observed a single time. Findings and limits, study-wide: Those samples that were prepared in the same batch co-clustered strongly by F measure. Normalized Chao1 diversity was significantly reduced in patients versus controls. In patients, TRBV5-6, TRBV5-1 and TRBV20-1 belonged to five TRBV segments found more frequently than in controls.

The receptor was derived from a girl aged 5-17 years with multiple sclerosis. V is TRBV10-3 and J is TRBJ1-4; D possibly corresponds to TRBD1 (6 bases). The sequencing input was blood. The CDR3, as DNA: TGTGCCATCAGCCGACAGGTTAATGAAAAACTGTTTTTT. This sequence encodes CAISRQVNEKLFF.